These 23 T cell receptor beta chains were sequenced from one sample in a study of vaccination effects on CD4 cells after COVID-19. Antigens for these TCRs are unknown. The assay was immunoSEQ multiplex PCR, and TCRdb's table has in-frame clones only and misses some. The repertoire holds tens of thousands of clones, with approximately 70% as singletons. Before sequencing, viral peptide pools were used by the ViraFEST assay to expand antigen-specific CD4+ T cells. Upon completion of around ten days in culture, CD4+ T cells were isolated. Sometime from March through December 2020, the person acquired a SARS-CoV-2 infection that PCR confirmed. This material consisted of CD4+ T cells from PBMCs cultured with a peptide pool, taken before COVID-19 vaccination. The receptors come from a human donor who had a prior SARS-CoV-2 infection.

This chain connects TRBV7-9 to TRBJ2-3; D ambiguous. The CDR3 consists of 11 residues. Per the germline V gene, CDR1 is SEHNR and CDR2 is FQNEAQ (reference sequence). Trimming shortened V by 5 bases and J by 3 bases, and 3 bases separated the two germline ends. Here the CDR3 reads CASSDTDTQYF. DNA for the CDR3: TGTGCCAGCAGCGATACAGATACGCAGTATTTT.

The chain links TRBV14 to TRBJ2-7; 7 bases match TRBD1. CDR3 length: 14 residues. V trimming: 1 base; J trimming: 2 bases; junction bases outside the gene matches: 2. In germline, CDR1 is SGHDN, CDR2 FVKESK. This CDR3 is CASSQGQGTYEQYF. The CDR3 coding sequence is TGTGCCAGCAGCCAAGGACAGGGAACCTACGAGCAGTACTTC.

This clone was seen a single time. The rearrangement links TRBV9 to TRBJ2-5, with D possibly matching TRBD2 (5 bases). Germline assignment: CDR1 SGDLS and CDR2 YYNGEE. This CDR3 is built from 15 residues. With 2 bases removed from V and 0 bases from J, the gap between germline ends came to 11 bases. The CDR3 region has the DNA TGTGCCAGCAGCGTGATGGGAGCGTACCAAGAGACCCAGTACTTC. Its protein is CASSVMGAYQETQYF.

The chain carries TRBV18 and TRBJ2-3; 7 nucleotides match TRBD1. The germline gives CDR1 KGHSH, CDR2 LQKENI. The CDR3 length is 16 residues. Trimming removed 4 bases from V and 2 bases from J; junction bases left unmatched: 9. The CDR3 protein is CASSRNRGSYTDTQYF. In DNA, the CDR3 is TGTGCCAGCTCACGAAACAGGGGCTCCTACACAGATACGCAGTATTTT.

The chain recombines TRBV3-1 (or the pseudogene TRBV3-2) with TRBJ2-4; D might be TRBD2 (7 bases). V was cut by 4 bases and J by 0 bases, with 16 bases left in between. This CDR3 spans 17 amino acids. The germline gives CDR1 LGHDT, CDR2 YNNKEL (reference sequence). The CDR3 loop reads CASSPRGGGLAKNIQYF. The DNA of the CDR3 is TGTGCCAGCAGCCCCAGAGGGGGGGGTCTAGCCAAAAACATTCAGTACTTC.

The chain is built from TRBV19 and TRBJ1-2, with a tentative D call TRBD1 (5 bases). The CDR3 covers 14 residues. The V end lost 5 bases, the J end lost 7 bases, and 17 bases lay between the germline ends. CDR1 is LNHDA and CDR2 is SQIVND in the germline V gene (reference sequence). The CDR3: CASSALRGEVGYTF. As DNA, the CDR3 is TGTGCCAGTAGTGCGCTTCGGGGGGAAGTTGGCTACACCTTC.

The chain carries TRBV2 and TRBJ1-1; D call uncertain. Germline CDR1 SNHLY, CDR2 FYNNEI. The CDR3 runs 13 residues. The V end lost 8 bases, the J end lost 0 bases, and 10 bases lay between the germline ends. The CDR3 loop reads CASSREVNTEAFF. Here the CDR3 DNA reads TGTGCCAGCTCTAGGGAGGTGAACACTGAAGCTTTCTTT.

This chain uses TRBV5-1 with TRBJ2-3; D not resolved. The CDR3 sequence is 13 residues long. Trimming stripped 0 bases from V and 6 bases from J, with 8 bases between. Germline V CDR1 and CDR2: SGHRS, YFSETQ. The CDR3 nucleotides read TGCGCCAGCAGCTTGGAAAGTCCGGATACGCAGTATTTT. Protein product: CASSLESPDTQYF. Based on the CDR3 plus reference TRBV5-1 and TRBJ2-3, the full variable domain is KAGVTQTPRYLIKTRGQQVTLSCSPISGHRSVSWYQQTPGQGLQFLFEYFSETQRNKGNFPGRFSGRQFSNSRSEMNVSTLELGDSALYLCASSLESPDTQYFGPGTRLTVL.

The chain joins TRBV5-6 to TRBJ2-1; 8 nucleotides line up with TRBD2. The length of the CDR3 is 15 residues. The germline V gene has CDR1 SGHDT and CDR2 YYEEEE. V dropped 4 bases and J dropped 9; count of bases not matched to a gene: 12. The CDR3 DNA reads as TGTGCCAGCAGCACCCGCCCCGGGGGGGGCGGTGAGCAGTTCTTC. Protein: CASSTRPGGGGEQFF.

The CDR3 sequence: CASNRGGTSSYNEQFF. The CDR3 region has the DNA TGTGCCAGTAACCGAGGGGGGACGAGCTCCTACAATGAGCAGTTCTTC. The rearrangement links TRBV19 to TRBJ2-1, with D perhaps TRBD1 or TRBD2 (6 bases each). Germline CDR1 reads LNHDA; CDR2 reads SQIVND (reference sequence). V was clipped by 7 bases and J by 0 bases, with 16 bases between them. This CDR3 is built from 16 residues.

This clone was recorded once. This chain uses TRBV3-1 (or the pseudogene TRBV3-2) with TRBJ2-5; possible D gene TRBD1, 7 bases. The CDR3 loop spans 14 amino acids. Trimming removed 0 bases from V and 13 bases from J, with 18 bases in between. The germline V gene has CDR1 LGHDT and CDR2 YNNKEL (reference sequence). CDR3 sequence: CASSQDSTRGLRYF. CDR3 nucleotide sequence: TGTGCCAGCAGCCAAGATTCGACTAGGGGGCTGAGGTACTTC.

This clone was counted once. This chain connects TRBV27 to TRBJ1-2, with TRBD1 identical over 9 bases. V shed 9 bases and J 3 bases; nucleotides not matched to a gene: 5. CDR1 is MNHEY, CDR2 SMNVEV, per germline (reference sequence). CDR3 length: 13 residues. Written as DNA, the CDR3 is TGTGCCAGGAACAGGGGGCAGGACTATGGCTACACCTTC. This translates into CARNRGQDYGYTF.

The chain has TRBV5-1 and TRBJ2-2, with D unresolved. The CDR3 totals 17 residues. Germline V gene data show CDR1 as SGHRS and CDR2 as YFSETQ. Trimming cost V 3 bases and J 0 bases, with 15 bases left between them. In nucleotides, the CDR3 is TGCGCCAGCAGCTCGAACCTGGACCCCGCGAACACCGGGGAGCTGTTTTTT. Protein: CASSSNLDPANTGELFF.

The rearrangement joins TRBV7-3 to TRBJ1-4; D is unclear. This CDR3 has 16 amino acids. The V end was cut by 4 bases, the J end by 10 bases, with 22 bases between. CDR1 and CDR2 (germline): SGHTA, FQGTGA. CDR3 sequence (DNA): TGTGCCAGCAGCTCCCGACGCGGATCGTTTCCGGGAAAACTGTTTTTT. It specifies CASSSRRGSFPGKLFF. Combining the CDR3 with reference TRBV7-3 and TRBJ1-4 gives the whole variable domain GAGVSQTPSNKVTEKGKYVELRCDPISGHTALYWYRQSLGQGPEFLIYFQGTGAADDSGLPNDRFFAVRPEGSVSTLKIQRTERGDSAVYLCASSSRRGSFPGKLFFGSGTQLSVL.

This chain connects TRBV29-1 to TRBJ1-2, with 9 bases fitting TRBD1. The CDR3 is made up of 17 amino acids. The trim removed 3 bases at V and 4 bases at J, leaving 15 bases unmatched. The V gene's germline CDR1 is SQVTM and CDR2 ANQGSEA. CDR3 nucleotide sequence: TGCAGCGTTGATCTAGGCTATCGGACAGGGGTTACCTATGGCTACACCTTC. It encodes CSVDLGYRTGVTYGYTF.

V usage is TRBV28 and J usage is TRBJ2-3; D unclear. This CDR3 has 13 amino acids. The V gene's germline CDR1 is MDHEN and CDR2 SYDVKM. Trimming removed 1 base from V and 2 bases from J, with 4 bases in between. The CDR3 bases are TGTGCCAGCAGTTTATTAGCCACAGATACGCAGTATTTT. Its protein is CASSLLATDTQYF. Variable domain in full (rest from reference TRBV28 and TRBJ2-3): DVKVTQSSRYLVKRTGEKVFLECVQDMDHENMFWYRQDPGLGLRLIYFSYDVKMKEKGDIPEGYSVSREKKERFSLILESASTNQTSMYLCASSLLATDTQYFGPGTRLTVL.

The chain links TRBV11-3 to TRBJ2-3; a possible D gene is TRBD2 (6 bases). Germline values: CDR1 SGHNT, CDR2 YENEEA. This CDR3 contains 18 residues. V was cut by 2 bases and J by 3 bases, with 21 bases left in between. Here the CDR3 DNA reads TGTGCCAGCAGCTTATCACCCTTTCCGGGGGAAGTAACAGATACGCAGTATTTT. Translation: CASSLSPFPGEVTDTQYF.

The chain recombines TRBV2 with TRBJ1-6; 7 nucleotides align to TRBD1. J lost 10 bases, V lost 10 bases, and 7 bases had no gene match. CDR3 size: 12 residues. CDR1 is SNHLY, CDR2 FYNNEI, per germline. The CDR3 loop is CATRGTGSPLHF. CDR3 in DNA: TGTGCCACCAGGGGGACGGGCTCACCCCTCCACTTT. The entire variable domain, with the rest obtained from reference TRBV2 and TRBJ1-6, is as follows: EPEVTQTPSHQVTQMGQEVILRCVPISNHLYFYWYRQILGQKVEFLVSFYNNEISEKSEIFDDQFSVERPDGSNFTLKIRSTKLEDSAMYFCATRGTGSPLHFGNGTRLTVT.

This chain uses TRBV11-2 with TRBJ2-7; 12 bases match TRBD2. The trim removed 4 bases at V and 5 bases at J, leaving 12 bases unmatched. CDR1 is SGHAT, CDR2 FQNNGV, per germline. The CDR3 consists of 17 residues. The CDR3 sequence: CASSWRRASGRADEQYF. The CDR3 nucleotides are TGTGCCAGCAGCTGGAGGAGGGCTAGCGGGAGGGCCGACGAGCAGTACTTC.

DNA for the CDR3: TGTGCCAGCAGCTCTTTCTACAGTTCAAATCAGCCCCAGCATTTT. Protein sequence: CASSSFYSSNQPQHF. V is TRBV6-2 or TRBV6-3 and J is TRBJ1-5; D is undetermined. This CDR3 spans 15 amino acids. Germline CDR1 is MNHEY and CDR2 is SVGEGT. The V end lost 6 bases, the J end lost 4 bases, and 16 bases lay between the germline ends.

The chain links TRBV7-2 to TRBJ2-1, with no clear D. This CDR3 has 16 amino acids. Trimming took off 4 bases at V and 0 bases at J, with 13 bases between the two ends. Germline V gives CDR1 SGHTA, CDR2 FQGNSA. CDR3 protein: CASSYRRDSSYNEQFF. For the CDR3, the DNA is TGTGCCAGCAGCTACCGCAGAGATAGCTCCTACAATGAGCAGTTCTTC.

This rearrangement joins TRBV5-1 to TRBJ1-4; possible D gene TRBD1, 5 bases. CDR1 and CDR2 from the germline V gene are SGHRS and YFSETQ. The CDR3 is 15 amino acids. With 4 bases removed from V and 0 bases from J, the gap between germline ends came to 10 bases. This CDR3 reads CASSPVGATNEKLFF. The CDR3 bases are TGCGCCAGCAGCCCGGTAGGGGCAACTAATGAAAAACTGTTTTTT.

The CDR3 reads CASSIGVRGWNTEAFF. The CDR3 DNA sequence: TGTGCCAGTAGTATCGGGGTGAGAGGGTGGAACACTGAAGCTTTCTTT. J is TRBJ1-1 and V is TRBV19; D ambiguous. Germline CDR1 and CDR2: LNHDA and SQIVND (reference sequence). V was trimmed by 3 bases and J by 1 base, leaving 15 bases between them. The CDR3 totals 16 residues.